This TCR beta chain is from a study of pediatric ulcerative colitis. Overall study findings and caveats: All ulcerative colitis patients, but no controls, carried a couple of rectal clonotypes.

On this clone itself: The target antigen is unknown.

The CDR3 has 19 residues. The V end was cut by 3 bases, the J end by 2 bases, with 25 bases between. From germline, CDR1 is SEHNR and CDR2 FQNEAQ (reference sequence). Each sample received Survey-level depth of up to 500,000 reads. The assay was immunoSEQ multiplex PCR, and TCRdb's table has in-frame clones only and misses some. The profile shows some 4,900 clones, around 89% of them singletons. The rearrangement uses TRBV7-9 and TRBJ1-2, with D possibly TRBD1 on 6 matching bases. The sequenced sample was blood. This clonotype was obtained from a boy aged 10-17 years with mild ulcerative colitis. CDR3 in amino acids: CASSFPYTGLFATNYGYTF. The CDR3, as DNA: TGTGCCAGCAGCTTCCCGTACACAGGGTTATTCGCCACAAACTATGGCTACACCTTC.